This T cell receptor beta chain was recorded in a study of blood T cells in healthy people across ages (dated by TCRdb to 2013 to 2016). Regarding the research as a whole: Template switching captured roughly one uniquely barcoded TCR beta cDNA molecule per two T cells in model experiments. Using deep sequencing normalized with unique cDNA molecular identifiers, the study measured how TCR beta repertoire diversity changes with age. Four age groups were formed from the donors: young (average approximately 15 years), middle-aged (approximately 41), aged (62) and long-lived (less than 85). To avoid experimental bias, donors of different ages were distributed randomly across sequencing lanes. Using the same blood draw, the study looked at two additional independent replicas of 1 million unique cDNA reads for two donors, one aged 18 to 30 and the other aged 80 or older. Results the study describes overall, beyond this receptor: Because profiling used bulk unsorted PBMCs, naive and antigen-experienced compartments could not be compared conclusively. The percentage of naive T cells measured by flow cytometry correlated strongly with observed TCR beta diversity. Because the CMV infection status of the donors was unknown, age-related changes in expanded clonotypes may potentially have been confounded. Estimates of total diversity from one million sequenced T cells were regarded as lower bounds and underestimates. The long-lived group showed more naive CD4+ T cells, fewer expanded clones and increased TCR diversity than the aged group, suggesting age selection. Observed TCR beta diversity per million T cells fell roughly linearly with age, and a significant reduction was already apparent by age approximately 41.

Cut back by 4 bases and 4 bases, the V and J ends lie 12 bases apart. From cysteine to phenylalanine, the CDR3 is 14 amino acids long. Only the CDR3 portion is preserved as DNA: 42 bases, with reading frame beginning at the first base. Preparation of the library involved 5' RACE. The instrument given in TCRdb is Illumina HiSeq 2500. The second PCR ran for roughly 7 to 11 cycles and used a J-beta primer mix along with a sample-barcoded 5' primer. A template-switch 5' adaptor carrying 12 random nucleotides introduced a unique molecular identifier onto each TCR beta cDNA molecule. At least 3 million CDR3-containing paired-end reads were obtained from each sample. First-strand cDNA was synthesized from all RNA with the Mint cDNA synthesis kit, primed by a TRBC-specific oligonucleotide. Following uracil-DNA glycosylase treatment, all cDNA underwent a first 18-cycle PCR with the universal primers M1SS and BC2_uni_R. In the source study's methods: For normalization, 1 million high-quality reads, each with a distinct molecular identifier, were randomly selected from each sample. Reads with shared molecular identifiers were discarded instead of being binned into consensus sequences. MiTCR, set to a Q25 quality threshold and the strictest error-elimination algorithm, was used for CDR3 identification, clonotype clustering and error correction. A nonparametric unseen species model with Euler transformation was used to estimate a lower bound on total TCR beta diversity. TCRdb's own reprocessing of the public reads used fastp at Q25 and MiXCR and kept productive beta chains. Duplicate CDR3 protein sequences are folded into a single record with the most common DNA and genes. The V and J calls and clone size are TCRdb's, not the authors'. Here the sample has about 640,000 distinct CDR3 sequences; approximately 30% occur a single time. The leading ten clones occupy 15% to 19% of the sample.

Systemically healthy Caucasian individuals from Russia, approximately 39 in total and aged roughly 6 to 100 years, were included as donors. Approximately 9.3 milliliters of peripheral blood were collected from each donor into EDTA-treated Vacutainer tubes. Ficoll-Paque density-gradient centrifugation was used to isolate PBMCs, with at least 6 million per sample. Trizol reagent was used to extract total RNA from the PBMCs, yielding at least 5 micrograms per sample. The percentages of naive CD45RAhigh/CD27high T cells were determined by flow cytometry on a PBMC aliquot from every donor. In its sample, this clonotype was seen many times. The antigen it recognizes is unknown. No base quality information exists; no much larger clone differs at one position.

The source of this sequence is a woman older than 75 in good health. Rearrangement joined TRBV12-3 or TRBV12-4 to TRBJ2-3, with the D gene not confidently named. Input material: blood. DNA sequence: TGTGCCAGCAGTTCCTCTCATAGTGCAGATACGCAGTATTTT. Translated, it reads CASSSSHSADTQYF.